The clone carrying this T cell receptor (beta chain) was seen only a few times. The antigen is undetermined. This sample stems from a study of T-cell memory formation after mild COVID-19. Turning to the study itself: Largely, the TCR clusters proved donor specific. Study-wide results and caveats: Detection of some responders pre-infection suggested pre-existing cross-reactive memory T cells participated.

TCRdb re-called the 5' RACE reads through MiXCR, storing one row per CDR3 protein. Here the sample spans a few hundred thousand distinct CDR3 sequences, 15% to 20% being singletons. Between the trimmed V and J ends, which lost 7 bases and 5 bases, there was a span of 12 bases. The CDR3 runs 12 residues. Germline V gives CDR1 WSHSY, CDR2 SAAADI. This clonotype was obtained from a man younger than 35 who had mild COVID-19 (a few samples of this study predate the infection). Cell type and time point are not known. The rearrangement links TRBV10-2 to TRBJ2-7; no definite D call. Specimen: PBMCs or a T cell subset sorted from them (not recorded which). CDR3 nucleotide sequence: TGCGCCAGCACTGCCCTAGGAAACGAGCAGTACTTC. Its protein product is CASTALGNEQYF.